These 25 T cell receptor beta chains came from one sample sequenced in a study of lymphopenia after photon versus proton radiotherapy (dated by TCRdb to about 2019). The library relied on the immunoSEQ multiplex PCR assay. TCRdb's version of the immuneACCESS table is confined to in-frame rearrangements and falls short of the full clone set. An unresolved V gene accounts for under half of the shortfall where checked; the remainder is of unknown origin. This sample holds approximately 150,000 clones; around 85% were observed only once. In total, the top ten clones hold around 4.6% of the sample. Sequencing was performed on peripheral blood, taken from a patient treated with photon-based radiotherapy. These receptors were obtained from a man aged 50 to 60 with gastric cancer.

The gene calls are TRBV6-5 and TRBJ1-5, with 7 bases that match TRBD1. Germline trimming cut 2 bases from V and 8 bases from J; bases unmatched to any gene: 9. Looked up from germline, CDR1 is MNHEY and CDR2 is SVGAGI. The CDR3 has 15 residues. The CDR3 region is CASSYARGTGKPQHF. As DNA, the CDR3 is TGTGCCAGCAGTTACGCCAGGGGGACGGGAAAGCCCCAGCATTTT.

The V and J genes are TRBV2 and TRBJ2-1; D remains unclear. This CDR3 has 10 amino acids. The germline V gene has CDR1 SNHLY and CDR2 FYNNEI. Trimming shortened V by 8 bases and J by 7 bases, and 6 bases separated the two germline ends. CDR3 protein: CASGRNEQFF. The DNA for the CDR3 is TGTGCCAGCGGTAGGAATGAGCAGTTCTTC. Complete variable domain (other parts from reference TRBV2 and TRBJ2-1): EPEVTQTPSHQVTQMGQEVILRCVPISNHLYFYWYRQILGQKVEFLVSFYNNEISEKSEIFDDQFSVERPDGSNFTLKIRSTKLEDSAMYFCASGRNEQFFGPGTRLTVL.

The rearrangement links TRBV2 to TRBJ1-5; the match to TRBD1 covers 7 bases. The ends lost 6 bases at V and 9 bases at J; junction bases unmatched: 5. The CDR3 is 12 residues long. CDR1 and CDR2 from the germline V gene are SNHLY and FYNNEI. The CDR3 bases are TGTGCCAGCAGGAGGACAGGCCGGCCCCAGCATTTT. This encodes CASRRTGRPQHF. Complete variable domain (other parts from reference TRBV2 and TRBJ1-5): EPEVTQTPSHQVTQMGQEVILRCVPISNHLYFYWYRQILGQKVEFLVSFYNNEISEKSEIFDDQFSVERPDGSNFTLKIRSTKLEDSAMYFCASRRTGRPQHFGDGTRLSIL.

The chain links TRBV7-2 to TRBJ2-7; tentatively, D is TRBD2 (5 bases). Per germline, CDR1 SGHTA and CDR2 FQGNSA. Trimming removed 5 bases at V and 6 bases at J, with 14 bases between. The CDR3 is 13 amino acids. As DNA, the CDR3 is TGTGCCAGCAGCCCCTACGTGAGGGCCGAGCAGTACTTC. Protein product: CASSPYVRAEQYF.

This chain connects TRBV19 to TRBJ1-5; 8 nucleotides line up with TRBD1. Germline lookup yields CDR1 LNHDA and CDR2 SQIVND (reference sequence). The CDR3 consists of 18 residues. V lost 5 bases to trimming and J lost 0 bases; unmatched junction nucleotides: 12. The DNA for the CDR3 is TGTGCCAGTAGTGGGGACAGGATTACTAGGTATAGCAATCAGCCCCAGCATTTT. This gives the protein CASSGDRITRYSNQPQHF.

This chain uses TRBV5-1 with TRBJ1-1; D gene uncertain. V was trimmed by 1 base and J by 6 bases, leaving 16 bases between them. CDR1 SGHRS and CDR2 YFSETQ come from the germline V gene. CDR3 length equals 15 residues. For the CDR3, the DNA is TGCGCCAGCAGCTTGTGGGGTGGCGTTAACTCTGAAGCTTTCTTT. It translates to CASSLWGGVNSEAFF.

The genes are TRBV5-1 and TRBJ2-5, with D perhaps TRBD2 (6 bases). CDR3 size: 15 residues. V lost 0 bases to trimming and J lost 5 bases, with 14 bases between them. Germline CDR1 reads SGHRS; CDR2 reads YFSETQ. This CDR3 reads CASSLGPLGGETQYF. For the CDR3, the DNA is TGCGCCAGCAGCTTGGGTCCCCTAGGAGGGGAGACCCAGTACTTC.

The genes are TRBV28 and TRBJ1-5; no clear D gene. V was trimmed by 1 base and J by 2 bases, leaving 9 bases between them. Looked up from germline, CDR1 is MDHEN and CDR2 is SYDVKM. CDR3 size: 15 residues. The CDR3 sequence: CASSLLSGGNQPQHF. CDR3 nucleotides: TGTGCCAGCAGTTTATTATCTGGGGGCAATCAGCCCCAGCATTTT.

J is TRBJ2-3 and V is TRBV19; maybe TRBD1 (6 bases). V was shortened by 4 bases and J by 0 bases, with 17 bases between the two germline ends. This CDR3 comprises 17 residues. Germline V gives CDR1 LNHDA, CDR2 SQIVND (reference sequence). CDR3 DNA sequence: TGTGCCAGTAGTAACATTCCGGGACACCTTAGCACAGATACGCAGTATTTT. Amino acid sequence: CASSNIPGHLSTDTQYF.

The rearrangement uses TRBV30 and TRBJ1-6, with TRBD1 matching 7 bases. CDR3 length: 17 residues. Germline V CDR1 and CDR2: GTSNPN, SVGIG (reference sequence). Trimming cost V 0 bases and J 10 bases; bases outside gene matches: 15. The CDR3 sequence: CAWSVQFKEKGASPLHF. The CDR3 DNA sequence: TGTGCCTGGAGTGTACAATTTAAGGAGAAGGGGGCCTCACCCCTCCACTTT.

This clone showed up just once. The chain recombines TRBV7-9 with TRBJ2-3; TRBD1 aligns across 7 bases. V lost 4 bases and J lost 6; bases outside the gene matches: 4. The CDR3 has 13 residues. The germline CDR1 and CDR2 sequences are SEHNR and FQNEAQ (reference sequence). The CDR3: CASSWTGYDTQYF. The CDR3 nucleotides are TGTGCCAGCAGCTGGACAGGCTATGATACGCAGTATTTT.

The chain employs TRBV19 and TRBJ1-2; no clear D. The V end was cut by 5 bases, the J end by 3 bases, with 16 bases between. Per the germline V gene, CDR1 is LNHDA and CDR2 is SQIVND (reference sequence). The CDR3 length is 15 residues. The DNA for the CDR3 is TGTGCCAGTAGTCCGACGTCGGTGCGGGACTATGGCTACACCTTC. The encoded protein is CASSPTSVRDYGYTF.

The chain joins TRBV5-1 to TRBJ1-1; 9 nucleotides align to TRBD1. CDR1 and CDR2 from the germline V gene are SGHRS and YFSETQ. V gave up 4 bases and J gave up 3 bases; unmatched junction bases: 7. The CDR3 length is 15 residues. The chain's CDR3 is CASSPAGTGYTEAFF. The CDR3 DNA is TGCGCCAGCAGCCCAGCCGGGACAGGGTACACTGAAGCTTTCTTT.

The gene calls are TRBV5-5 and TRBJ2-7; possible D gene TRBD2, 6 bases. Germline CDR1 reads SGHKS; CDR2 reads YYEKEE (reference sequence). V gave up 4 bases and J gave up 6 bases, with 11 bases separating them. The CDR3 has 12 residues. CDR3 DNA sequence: TGTGCCAGCAGCCATGTGGGAGGCGAGCAGTACTTC. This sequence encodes CASSHVGGEQYF.

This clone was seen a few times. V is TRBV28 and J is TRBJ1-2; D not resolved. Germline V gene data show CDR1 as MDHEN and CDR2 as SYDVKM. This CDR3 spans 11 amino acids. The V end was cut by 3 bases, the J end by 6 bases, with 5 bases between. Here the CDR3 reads CASSLRDGYTF. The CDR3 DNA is TGTGCCAGCAGTTTGAGGGATGGCTACACCTTC.

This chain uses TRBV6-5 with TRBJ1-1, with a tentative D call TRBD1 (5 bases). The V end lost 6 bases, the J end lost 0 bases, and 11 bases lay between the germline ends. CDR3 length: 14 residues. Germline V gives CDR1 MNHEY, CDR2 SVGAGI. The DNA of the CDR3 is TGTGCCAGCAGACGTGACAGCCTGAACACTGAAGCTTTCTTT. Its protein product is CASRRDSLNTEAFF.

The CDR3 is CASSRSFGGAGYTF. For the CDR3, the DNA is TGTGCCAGCAGCCGATCTTTCGGGGGGGCTGGCTACACCTTC. The V call is TRBV7-8, the J call TRBJ1-2; the D gene is possibly TRBD1 (6 bases). Germline V CDR1 and CDR2: SGHVS, FQNEAQ. This CDR3 spans 14 amino acids. V was shortened by 5 bases and J by 7 bases, with 17 bases between the two germline ends. The variable domain in full, completed from reference TRBV7-8 and TRBJ1-2, reads GAGVSQSPRYKVAKRGQDVALRCDPISGHVSLFWYQQALGQGPEFLTYFQNEAQLDKSGLPSDRFFAERPEGSVSTLKIQRTQQEDSAVYLCASSRSFGGAGYTFGSGTRLTVV.

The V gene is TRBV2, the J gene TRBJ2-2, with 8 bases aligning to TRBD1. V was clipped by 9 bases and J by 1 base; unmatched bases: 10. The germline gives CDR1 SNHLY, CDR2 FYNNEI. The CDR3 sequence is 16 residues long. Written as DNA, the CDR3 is TGTGCCAGTTATCCCATAGGACAGGGGAACACCGGGGAGCTGTTTTTT. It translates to CASYPIGQGNTGELFF. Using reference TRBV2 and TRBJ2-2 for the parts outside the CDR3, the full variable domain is EPEVTQTPSHQVTQMGQEVILRCVPISNHLYFYWYRQILGQKVEFLVSFYNNEISEKSEIFDDQFSVERPDGSNFTLKIRSTKLEDSAMYFCASYPIGQGNTGELFFGEGSRLTVL.

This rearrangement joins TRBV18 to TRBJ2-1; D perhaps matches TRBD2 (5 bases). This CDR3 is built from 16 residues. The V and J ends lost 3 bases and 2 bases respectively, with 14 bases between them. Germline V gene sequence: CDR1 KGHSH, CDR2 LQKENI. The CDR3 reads CASSPLAGNAYNEQFF. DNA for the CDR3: TGTGCCAGCTCACCTCTCGCGGGCAACGCCTACAATGAGCAGTTCTTC.

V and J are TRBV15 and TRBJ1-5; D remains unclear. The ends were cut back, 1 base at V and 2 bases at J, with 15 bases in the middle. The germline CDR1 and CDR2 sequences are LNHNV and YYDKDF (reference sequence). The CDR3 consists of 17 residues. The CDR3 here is CATSRALEGKGNQPQHF. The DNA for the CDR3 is TGTGCCACCAGCAGAGCATTGGAAGGGAAAGGCAATCAGCCCCAGCATTTT.

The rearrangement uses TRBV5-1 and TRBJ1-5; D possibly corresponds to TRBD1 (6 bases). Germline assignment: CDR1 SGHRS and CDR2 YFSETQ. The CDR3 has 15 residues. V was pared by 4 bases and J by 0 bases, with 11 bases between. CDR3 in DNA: TGCGCCAGCAGCCCTGGGGACAATAGCAATCAGCCCCAGCATTTT. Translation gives CASSPGDNSNQPQHF. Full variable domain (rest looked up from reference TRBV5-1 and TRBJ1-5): KAGVTQTPRYLIKTRGQQVTLSCSPISGHRSVSWYQQTPGQGLQFLFEYFSETQRNKGNFPGRFSGRQFSNSRSEMNVSTLELGDSALYLCASSPGDNSNQPQHFGDGTRLSIL.

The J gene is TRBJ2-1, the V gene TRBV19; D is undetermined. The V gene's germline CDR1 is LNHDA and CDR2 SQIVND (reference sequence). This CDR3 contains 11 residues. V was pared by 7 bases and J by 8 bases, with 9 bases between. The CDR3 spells CASTGLHEQFF. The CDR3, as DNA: TGTGCCAGTACGGGTCTCCATGAGCAGTTCTTC.

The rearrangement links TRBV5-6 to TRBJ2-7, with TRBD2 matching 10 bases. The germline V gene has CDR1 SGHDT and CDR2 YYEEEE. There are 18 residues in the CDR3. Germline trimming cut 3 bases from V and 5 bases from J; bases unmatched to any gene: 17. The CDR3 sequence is CASSSRAGGPRWAHEQYF. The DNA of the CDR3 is TGTGCCAGCAGCTCCCGAGCGGGAGGGCCTCGGTGGGCTCACGAGCAGTACTTC.

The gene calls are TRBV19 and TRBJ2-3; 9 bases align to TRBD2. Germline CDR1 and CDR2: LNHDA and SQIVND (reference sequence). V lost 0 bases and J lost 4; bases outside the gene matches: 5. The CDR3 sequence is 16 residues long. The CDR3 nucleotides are TGTGCCAGTAGTATAGATCAGATAGCGGGAGCAGATACGCAGTATTTT. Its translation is CASSIDQIAGADTQYF.

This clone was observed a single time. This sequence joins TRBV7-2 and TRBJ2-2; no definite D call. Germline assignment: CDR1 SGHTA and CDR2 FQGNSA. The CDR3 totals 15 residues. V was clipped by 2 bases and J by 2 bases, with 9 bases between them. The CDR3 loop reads CASSLLQFNTGELFF. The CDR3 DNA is TGTGCCAGCAGCTTACTCCAGTTCAACACCGGGGAGCTGTTTTTT.